This entry lists 19 T cell receptor beta chains sequenced from one sample in a study of blood T cell repertoires in COVID-19. Repertoires were generated with immunoSEQ multiplex PCR, while TCRdb's copy carries only in-frame clones and drops some. The table lists 110,000 or so clones, 80% to 85% of them singletons. The sample comprised peripheral blood. The receptors stem from a woman of 80 years or more with acute or convalescent COVID-19.

The chain is built from TRBV29-1 and TRBJ2-1; 11 bases are a match to TRBD2. The germline CDR1 and CDR2 sequences are SQVTM and ANQGSEA. V trimming: 3 bases; J trimming: 6 bases; junction bases outside the gene matches: 4. The CDR3 is made up of 14 amino acids. The CDR3 spells CSVDIAGGPNEQFF. CDR3 nucleotides: TGCAGCGTTGACATAGCGGGAGGGCCCAATGAGCAGTTCTTC.

This sequence joins TRBV28 and TRBJ2-7; 7 bases align to TRBD1. The germline V gene has CDR1 MDHEN and CDR2 SYDVKM. The CDR3 is 13 amino acids. Trimming at V came to 6 bases and at J to 5 bases, leaving 7 bases not matched to a gene. CDR3 bases: TGTGCCAGCAGGGGACAGCCGCTGCACGAGCAGTACTTC. Translated, it gives CASRGQPLHEQYF.

The chain uses TRBV7-9 and TRBJ2-7; unclear D gene. The V and J ends lost 4 bases and 4 bases respectively, with 5 bases between them. Per the germline V gene, CDR1 is SEHNR and CDR2 is FQNEAQ (reference sequence). This CDR3 has 11 residues. This CDR3 is CASSSLYEQYV. For the CDR3, the DNA is TGTGCCAGCAGCTCCCTTTACGAGCAGTACGTC.

The rearrangement links TRBV10-3 to TRBJ2-3; no clear D gene. V lost 0 bases to trimming and J lost 4 bases, with 14 bases between them. Germline V CDR1 and CDR2: ENHRY, SYGVKD. The CDR3 covers 16 residues. Here the CDR3 DNA reads TGTGCCATCAGTGAGTCTTATATACCTAAGCCAGATACGCAGTATTTT. It is translated as CAISESYIPKPDTQYF.

The chain recombines TRBV7-9 with TRBJ1-2, with D possibly being TRBD1 (5 bases). The CDR3 covers 12 residues. V shed 1 base and J shed 8 bases, with 8 bases lying between them. Germline CDR1 SEHNR, CDR2 FQNEAQ (reference sequence). The CDR3 reads CASSLVSGGYTF. In DNA form, the CDR3 reads TGTGCCAGCAGCTTAGTCTCAGGGGGCTACACCTTC.

Note on this clone: Distinct nucleotide sequences in the sample also encode this CDR3. The chain recombines TRBV18 with TRBJ2-7; D unclear. The V end lost 0 bases, the J end lost 0 bases, and 3 bases lay between the germline ends. The germline CDR1 and CDR2 sequences are KGHSH and LQKENI. This CDR3 contains 13 residues. The CDR3 nucleotides are TGTGCCAGCTCACCACCCAGCTCCTACGAGCAGTACGTC. Protein product: CASSPPSSYEQYV.

This clone is a singleton in its sample. The chain joins TRBV7-9 to TRBJ1-4, with 10 bases that match TRBD1. CDR1 is SEHNR and CDR2 is FQNEAQ in the germline V gene (reference sequence). After removal of 5 bases from V and 2 bases from J, the junction contained 2 bases not matched to a gene. The CDR3 contains 15 residues. The CDR3 sequence is CASSKTGGTNEKLFF. The CDR3 DNA sequence: TGTGCCAGCAGCAAGACAGGGGGCACTAATGAAAAACTGTTTTTT.

The V and J genes are TRBV18 and TRBJ2-7; 8 bases map to TRBD1. Per the germline V gene, CDR1 is KGHSH and CDR2 is LQKENI. This CDR3 contains 14 residues. The V gene end was trimmed by 1 base and the J gene end by 4 bases; junction bases not matched to a gene: 3. The CDR3 sequence: CASSPQRQGYEQYF. The CDR3 DNA is TGTGCCAGCTCACCACAGCGACAGGGGTACGAGCAGTACTTC.

CDR3 DNA: TGTGCCAGCAGCTTAACTAGCGGGAGATTGGGTGGGGAGCTGTTTTTT. Protein: CASSLTSGRLGGELFF. This chain connects TRBV7-2 to TRBJ2-2, with 11 positions matching TRBD2. J lost 8 bases, V lost 2 bases, and 7 bases had no gene match. The CDR3 contains 16 residues. The germline gives CDR1 SGHTA, CDR2 FQGNSA.

The chain employs TRBV11-2 and TRBJ2-5; D might be TRBD1 (6 bases). Trimming removed 2 bases from V and 5 bases from J, with 15 bases in between. This CDR3 spans 15 amino acids. Per the germline V gene, CDR1 is SGHAT and CDR2 is FQNNGV. Here the CDR3 reads CASSLKPDRTETQYF. CDR3 nucleotide sequence: TGTGCCAGCAGCTTAAAGCCCGACAGGACGGAGACCCAGTACTTC.

This sequence joins TRBV27 and TRBJ2-7; the match to TRBD1 covers 9 bases. Germline V gene data show CDR1 as MNHEY and CDR2 as SMNVEV (reference sequence). The CDR3 covers 14 residues. V lost 5 bases, J lost 5 bases, and 7 bases stayed unmatched. CDR3 sequence: CASSRTGARDEQYF. CDR3 DNA: TGTGCCAGCAGTCGGACAGGGGCAAGGGACGAGCAGTACTTC.

This chain connects TRBV13 to TRBJ1-6, with a weak D call TRBD1 (5 bases). Germline loops: CDR1 PRHDT, CDR2 FYEKMQ (reference sequence). Between the trimmed V and J ends, which lost 7 bases and 4 bases, there was a span of 11 bases. The length of the CDR3 is 14 residues. This CDR3 reads CASTVQEYNSPLHF. DNA of the CDR3: TGTGCCAGCACCGTACAGGAATATAATTCACCCCTCCACTTT.

This clone was counted between two and nine times. The rearrangement links TRBV20-1 to TRBJ1-1; D uncertain. Germline V gene lookup returns CDR1 DFQATT and CDR2 SNEGSKA (reference sequence). The CDR3 has 14 amino acids. The ends were cut back, 3 bases at V and 5 bases at J, with 16 bases in the middle. This chain's CDR3 is CSASQAGLRTEAFF. The CDR3 DNA reads as TGCAGTGCTAGTCAGGCGGGGTTGAGAACTGAAGCTTTCTTT.

This chain joins TRBV15 and TRBJ2-5, with 7 bases fitting TRBD1. The CDR3 loop spans 17 amino acids. Unmatched junction bases numbered 9, after V lost 1 base and J lost 1 base. The V gene's germline CDR1 is LNHNV and CDR2 YYDKDF (reference sequence). The CDR3 bases are TGTGCCACCAGCAGAGGAGGGTCTACAGGGGTCCAAGAGACCCAGTACTTC. It yields the protein CATSRGGSTGVQETQYF.

Points on this clone: The junction departs from germline at one end; a sequencing error may be responsible. This chain connects TRBV4-2 to TRBJ2-2, with TRBD1 as a possible D gene (5 bases). Germline V gene sequence: CDR1 LGHNA, CDR2 YNFKEQ. The CDR3 has 16 amino acids. The CDR3 DNA follows: TGTGCCAGCAGCCACCGCTTTGGGGCGAATACCGGGGAGCTGTTTTTT. It translates to CASSHRFGANTGELFF.

The chain carries TRBV25-1 and TRBJ1-2; tentative D call: TRBD1 (5 bases). Trimming stripped 3 bases from V and 4 bases from J, with 18 bases between. Per the germline V gene, CDR1 is MGHDK and CDR2 is SYGVNS. This CDR3 has 16 residues. CDR3 sequence reads: CASSDDGRTRSYGYTF. CDR3 nucleotides: TGTGCCAGCAGTGATGACGGGCGGACACGATCCTATGGCTACACCTTC.

The chain links TRBV5-4 to TRBJ2-5, with TRBD2 matching 9 bases. The CDR3 extends over 17 amino acids. The V and J ends lost 2 bases and 4 bases, in that order; junction bases with no gene match: 12. Germline V gene lookup returns CDR1 SGHNT and CDR2 YYREEE (reference sequence). The CDR3 is CASSFSGSGAGLETQYF. DNA for the CDR3: TGTGCCAGCAGCTTTAGCGGGAGCGGGGCGGGACTAGAGACCCAGTACTTC.

This chain links TRBV3-1 (or the pseudogene TRBV3-2) with TRBJ1-3; D remains ambiguous. The germline V and J ends were trimmed by 7 bases and 2 bases, with 6 bases remaining between them. The CDR3 is made up of 12 amino acids. Germline values: CDR1 LGHDT, CDR2 YNNKEL (reference sequence). Here the CDR3 DNA reads TGTGCCAGCACGGGTACTGGAAACACCATATATTTT. Protein product: CASTGTGNTIYF.

V gene TRBV10-3 combines with J gene TRBJ2-5; D is perhaps TRBD1 (5 bases). This CDR3 is built from 14 residues. In germline, CDR1 is ENHRY, CDR2 SYGVKD. Trimming took 4 bases from V and 2 from J, leaving 11 bases between them. The CDR3 region has the DNA TGTGCCATCAGTGTACCGGACACTCAAGAGACCCAGTACTTC. Translating it yields CAISVPDTQETQYF.